Listed here are 14 T cell receptor beta chains from one sample, sequenced in a study of OX40 agonist ivuxolimab in advanced cancers. TCRdb's table, derived via immunoSEQ multiplex PCR, lists solely in-frame clones and lacks some. The table shows approximately 61,000 clones, with approximately 90% occurring only once. The specimen comprised CD4+ or CD8+ T cells sorted from blood, sampled in a trial of the OX40 agonist ivuxolimab. Receptors were obtained from an adult with an advanced solid tumor such as melanoma, head and neck, liver or kidney cancer.

This sequence joins TRBV30 and TRBJ1-6; a possible D gene is TRBD1 (5 bases). The ends were cut back, 6 bases at V and 0 bases at J, with 18 bases in the middle. Germline V gene sequence: CDR1 GTSNPN, CDR2 SVGIG (reference sequence). The CDR3 is made up of 17 amino acids. CDR3 sequence reads: CACPEGPTSSYNSPLHF. The CDR3 nucleotides read TGTGCCTGTCCCGAGGGACCGACGAGCTCCTATAATTCACCCCTCCACTTT.

The V and J genes are TRBV28 and TRBJ2-7; D could derive from TRBD1 or TRBD2 (5 bases each). Trimming removed 6 bases at V and 4 bases at J, with 13 bases between. CDR1 and CDR2 from the germline V gene are MDHEN and SYDVKM. This CDR3 region has 13 residues. The CDR3 loop reads CASSPGPQYEQYF. CDR3 nucleotide sequence: TGTGCCAGCAGCCCGGGACCGCAATACGAGCAGTACTTC. The full variable domain, with the rest looked up from reference TRBV28 and TRBJ2-7, is DVKVTQSSRYLVKRTGEKVFLECVQDMDHENMFWYRQDPGLGLRLIYFSYDVKMKEKGDIPEGYSVSREKKERFSLILESASTNQTSMYLCASSPGPQYEQYFGPGTRLTVT.

The V and J genes are TRBV30 and TRBJ1-3; D is undetermined. This CDR3 region has 14 residues. The V end lost 5 bases, the J end lost 4 bases, and 15 bases lay between the germline ends. Germline CDR1 is GTSNPN and CDR2 is SVGIG (reference sequence). The CDR3 spells CAWEPGSSGNTIYF. The DNA of the CDR3 is TGTGCCTGGGAACCCGGTTCTTCGGGAAACACCATATATTTT.

The CDR3 nucleotides read TGTGCCAGCACCCCGGACAGGGCCAATAATTCACCCCTCCACTTT. It is translated as CASTPDRANNSPLHF. This chain connects TRBV2 to TRBJ1-6; 8 bases map to TRBD1. Germline CDR1 reads SNHLY; CDR2 reads FYNNEI. Unmatched junction bases numbered 7, after V lost 7 bases and J lost 5 bases. The CDR3 is 15 residues long.

V and J are TRBV6-1 and TRBJ2-1; no clear D gene. The germline V gene has CDR1 MNHNS and CDR2 SASEGT. V lost 0 bases and J 4 bases, leaving 7 bases between the germline ends. CDR3 length: 14 amino acids. DNA for the CDR3: TGTGCCAGCAGTGAAGCCTCAGGATACAATGAGCAGTTCTTC. Amino acids: CASSEASGYNEQFF.

CDR3 amino acids: CASSPPEQGLDTQYF. The CDR3 DNA is TGTGCCAGCAGCCCCCCGGAACAGGGCCTAGATACGCAGTATTTT. The J gene is TRBJ2-3, the V gene TRBV9; D may be TRBD1 (6 bases). The V and J ends lost 4 bases and 5 bases respectively, with 17 bases between them. The V gene's germline CDR1 is SGDLS and CDR2 YYNGEE. The CDR3 loop spans 15 amino acids. Looking up the rest from reference TRBV9 and TRBJ2-3 gives the full variable domain: DSGVTQTPKHLITATGQRVTLRCSPRSGDLSVYWYQQSLDQGLQFLIQYYNGEERAKGNILERFSAQQFPDLHSELNLSSLELGDSALYFCASSPPEQGLDTQYFGPGTRLTVL.

This sequence joins TRBV13 and TRBJ1-1, with D maybe TRBD1 (6 bases). Germline V lookup: CDR1 PRHDT, CDR2 FYEKMQ (reference sequence). The CDR3 covers 15 residues. Trimming left V 5 bases short and J 1 base short, with 14 bases between. The chain's CDR3 is CASSGIGQTNTEAFF. CDR3 DNA: TGTGCCAGCAGCGGAATAGGACAGACGAACACTGAAGCTTTCTTT.

V and J are TRBV27 and TRBJ2-2, with D perhaps matching TRBD2 (6 bases). Germline V gene data show CDR1 as MNHEY and CDR2 as SMNVEV (reference sequence). V gave up 3 bases and J gave up 7 bases, with 9 bases separating them. The CDR3 consists of 13 residues. As DNA, the CDR3 is TGTGCCAGCAGTTTCTGGGGAGGCGGGGAGCTGTTTTTT. Translating it yields CASSFWGGGELFF.

The J gene is TRBJ1-6, the V gene TRBV7-8; tentatively, D is TRBD1 (6 bases). This CDR3 contains 16 residues. CDR1 and CDR2 from the germline V gene are SGHVS and FQNEAQ. The ends were cut back, 1 base at V and 6 bases at J, with 13 bases in the middle. The CDR3 bases are TGTGCCAGCAGCTTAGAGGGGGTATCGGTTAATTCACCCCTCCACTTT. Amino acids: CASSLEGVSVNSPLHF.

The chain has TRBV19 and TRBJ2-6; tentative D call: TRBD2 (5 bases). From germline, CDR1 is LNHDA and CDR2 SQIVND (reference sequence). This CDR3 is 16 amino acids long. The germline V and J ends were trimmed by 6 bases and 1 base, with 13 bases remaining between them. CDR3 DNA sequence: TGTGCCAGTAGGGGAGAGGGCCCATCTGGGGCCAACGTCCTGACTTTC. Translation: CASRGEGPSGANVLTF.

V gene TRBV19 combines with J gene TRBJ2-5; D gene uncertain. The germline V gene has CDR1 LNHDA and CDR2 SQIVND (reference sequence). The CDR3 runs 13 residues. Trimming cost V 4 bases and J 2 bases, with 8 bases left between them. CDR3 DNA: TGTGCCAGTAGTAACTCCAGGCAAGAGACCCAGTACTTC. Encoded protein: CASSNSRQETQYF.

The rearrangement links TRBV4-1 to TRBJ1-4; 10 nucleotides agree with TRBD1. The ends lost 5 bases at V and 7 bases at J; junction bases unmatched: 7. CDR1 is MGHRA, CDR2 YSYEKL, per germline. CDR3 length: 15 residues. The CDR3 region has the DNA TGCGCCAGCAGCGTTCGACAGGGGGCAAGTGAAAAACTGTTTTTT. Translating gives CASSVRQGASEKLFF.

The gene calls are TRBV19 and TRBJ2-5, with 12 bases identical to TRBD1. CDR3 size: 16 residues. Trimming at V came to 0 bases and at J to 5 bases, leaving 4 bases not matched to a gene. Germline CDR1 LNHDA, CDR2 SQIVND (reference sequence). CDR3 in amino acids: CASSIDGTGGLETQYF. DNA of the CDR3: TGTGCCAGTAGTATAGATGGGACAGGGGGCTTGGAGACCCAGTACTTC. The full variable domain, completed using reference TRBV19 and TRBJ2-5, is DGGITQSPKYLFRKEGQNVTLSCEQNLNHDAMYWYRQDPGQGLRLIYYSQIVNDFQKGDIAEGYSVSREKKESFPLTVTSAQKNPTAFYLCASSIDGTGGLETQYFGPGTRLLVL.

The chain is built from TRBV30 and TRBJ2-7; 10 bases fit TRBD2. The CDR3 extends over 15 amino acids. V was pared by 5 bases and J by 4 bases, with 11 bases of the junction left unmatched. Germline V gene sequence: CDR1 GTSNPN, CDR2 SVGIG (reference sequence). The CDR3 loop is CAWGGELAGRYEQYF. CDR3 bases: TGTGCCTGGGGGGGGGAACTAGCGGGAAGGTACGAGCAGTACTTC.